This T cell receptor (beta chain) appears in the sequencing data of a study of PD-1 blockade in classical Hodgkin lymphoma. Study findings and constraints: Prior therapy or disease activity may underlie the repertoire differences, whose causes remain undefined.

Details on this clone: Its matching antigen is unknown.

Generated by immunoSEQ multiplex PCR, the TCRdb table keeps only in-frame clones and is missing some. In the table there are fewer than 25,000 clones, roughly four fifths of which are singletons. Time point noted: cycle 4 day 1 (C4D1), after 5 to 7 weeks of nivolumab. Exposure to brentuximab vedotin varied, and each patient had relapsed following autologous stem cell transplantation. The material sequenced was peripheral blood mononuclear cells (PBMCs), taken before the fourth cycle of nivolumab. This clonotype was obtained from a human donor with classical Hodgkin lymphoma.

The CDR3 here is CASSVGIAFANTGELFF. CDR3 in DNA: TGTGCCAGCAGCGTAGGAATAGCGTTCGCGAACACCGGGGAGCTGTTTTTT. J is TRBJ2-2 and V is TRBV9; TRBD2 might be the D (5 bases). Germline CDR1 is SGDLS and CDR2 is YYNGEE. This CDR3 is built from 17 residues. Trimming left V 0 bases short and J 0 bases short, with 12 bases between.